This TCR beta chain was identified in a study of T cell responses to AZD1222 COVID-19 vaccine (dated by TCRdb to the early 2020s). For the wider study: A total of 230 to 250 trial participants underwent TCR sequencing, of whom some 210 received two doses of AZD1222 and around 25 received two doses of the MenACWY control vaccine. Trial participants were enrolled by age into 18-55, 56-69 and 70-plus year subgroups, with 148, 28 and 57 TCR-sequenced participants respectively.

Via the germline V gene, CDR1 is MGHRA and CDR2 YSYEKL. The CDR3 sequence holds 15 residues, the cysteine and phenylalanine included. The read is trimmed to its CDR3 DNA, 45 bases read in frame from base 1. Clipping removes 4 bases from V and 3 bases from J, with 8 as the unmatched junction base count. The CDR3 regions of human TCRbeta chains were analyzed by immunosequencing. On the study's bioinformatics: TCRs in the repertoires were compared against a reference library of SARS-CoV-2-specific TCRs that had been generated with the MIRA antigen-specificity platform. Breadth meant the fraction of unique TCRs that were SARS-CoV-2-associated, whereas depth meant the fraction of total T cells that were SARS-CoV-2-associated. Using the MIRA data, each spike-specific TCR was assigned both to the spike region to which the TCR was reactive and to a CD4 or CD8 class. Log10-transformed breadth and depth values were compared by one-way ANOVA with Sidak's multiple comparisons tests. Sourced from immuneACCESS, this table was stored by TCRdb with only in-frame sequences that have V and J called. A share of the clones is absent; for the studies checked, an unresolved V gene accounts for under half, and the remainder has no known explanation. V, J and clone size are taken as reported in that table, and D and trimming were inferred from the DNA itself. The sample table holds fewer than 250,000 clones, of which 85% to 95% were seen once. Clones ranked in the top ten supply roughly 1% of the sample.

Findings and caveats that apply to the study as a whole: Spike-specific TCR breadth and depth rose significantly after two AZD1222 doses compared with day 0 and with MenACWY recipients. Because no day 14 peak-response samples were available, the repertoires could be characterized only after the peak T cell response. Most participants were white British and females outnumbered males, and the authors suggested that clonal diversity may have been underestimated. Reportedly, almost half of the unique spike-specific TCRs recognized epitopes lying outside the regions that are mutated in the B.1.351 and B.1.1.7 variants. The whole spike protein was spanned by vaccine-associated CD4 TCRs, and dominant responses were seen in regions 160-218 and 743-854. In the small 56-69-year group, the increase in depth fell short of significance, most likely because of low power. Conclusions about previously exposed vaccinees are limited because only six or seven AZD1222 recipients were SARS-CoV-2 seropositive at baseline.

Interpreted using the paper, the time point label stands for: baseline before first vaccination. This specimen's treatment or condition label, per the study, means: meningococcal conjugate vaccine given as trial control. Vaccinee samples came from UK trials COV001 and COV002, including a single-blind randomized controlled phase 2/3 trial of AZD1222 (ChAdOx1 nCoV-19) in healthy adults. For TCRbeta chain sequencing, PBMC samples from trial participants were taken at day 0 and at day 28 after the second dose. This clone showed up just once. Its cognate antigen has yet to be identified. Base qualities are missing; no much larger clone stands one base away.

This TCR derives from an adult in good health. The sample here was peripheral blood, taken on day 0 of MenACWY control vaccination. The chain is assembled from TRBV4-1 and TRBJ1-2; 7 middle bases align to TRBD1. The CDR3 protein sequence reads: CASSLRTGSDYGYTF. The nucleotide sequence reads TGCGCCAGCAGCCTGAGGACAGGCTCGGACTATGGCTACACCTTC.